The rows below give T cell receptor beta chains drawn from one sample of a study of cytomegalovirus exposure and HLA in healthy donors. Data came from immunoSEQ multiplex PCR; TCRdb stores just in-frame clones and leaves some out. The sample has about 62,000 clones, approximately 95% seen once. Sequencing input: PBMCs. These receptors were taken from a woman younger than 35 in good health and CMV-seropositive. Both conserved end residues are part of each CDR3. Each record gives: clone size, V gene, J gene, D gene, CDR3 protein, CDR3 DNA. D genes are given only for firm matches. Not every row has a clone size; where given, it reads once, few, many or a size class.

>.|TRBV4-1|TRBJ1-5|.
CASSQEPHSNQPQHF
TGCGCCAGCAGCCAAGAGCCACATAGCAATCAGCCCCAGCATTTT
>.|TRBV18|TRBJ2-1|.
CASSGQGGEQFF
TGTGCCAGCTCAGGCCAGGGGGGTGAGCAGTTCTTC
>once|TRBV6-1|TRBJ1-2|.
CASTTESNYGYTF
TGTGCCAGCACGACAGAGTCTAACTATGGCTACACCTTC
>once|TRBV28|TRBJ2-5|.
CASSSMQMTQYF
TGTGCCAGCAGTTCCATGCAGATGACCCAGTACTTC
>.|TRBV4-3|TRBJ1-6|TRBD1
CASSQDPLRPGQRYSPLHF
TGCGCCAGCAGCCAAGACCCTCTGAGGCCGGGACAGAGATATTCACCCCTCCACTTT
>.|TRBV30|TRBJ2-7|TRBD1
CAWSVRGDRFRLIHYEQYF
TGTGCCTGGAGTGTACGAGGGGACAGGTTCCGCCTAATCCACTACGAGCAGTACTTC
>.|TRBV2|TRBJ2-5|.
CASLQGQGQETQYF
TGTGCCAGCTTACAGGGCCAAGGTCAAGAGACCCAGTACTTC
>.|TRBV5-6|TRBJ2-3|.
CASSLVVRGGTDTQYF
TGTGCCAGCAGCTTGGTCGTGAGAGGTGGGACAGATACGCAGTATTTT
>.|TRBV2|TRBJ1-5|.
CASSGQAPLGNQPQHF
TGTGCCAGCAGTGGACAGGCCCCCTTGGGCAATCAGCCCCAGCATTTT
>.|TRBV7-7|TRBJ1-5|TRBD1
CASSSGQEHQPQHF
TGTGCTAGCAGCTCGGGACAGGAGCATCAGCCCCAGCATTTT
>.|TRBV10-1|TRBJ1-1|.
CASRAREVNTEAFF
TGCGCCAGCAGAGCTCGGGAGGTGAACACTGAAGCTTTCTTT
>.|TRBV7-9|TRBJ2-1|TRBD2
CASSRLAGEPYNEQFF
TGTGCCAGCAGCCGACTAGCGGGGGAGCCCTACAATGAGCAGTTCTTC
>.|TRBV27|TRBJ1-2|.
CASSSGLSAGGYTF
TGTGCCAGCAGTTCGGGACTCTCGGCGGGCGGCTACACCTTC
>once|TRBV30|TRBJ1-1|TRBD1
CAWNQGVTGRRTEAFF
TGTGCCTGGAATCAGGGGGTTACTGGGAGGAGAACTGAAGCTTTCTTT
>.|TRBV9|TRBJ2-1|TRBD2
CASSGSGGTYNEQFF
TGTGCCAGCAGCGGTAGCGGGGGAACCTACAATGAGCAGTTCTTC
>.|TRBV11-2|TRBJ2-3|.
CATRRDTDTQYF
TGTGCCACCCGCCGGGACACAGATACGCAGTATTTT
>.|TRBV7-2|TRBJ1-2|.
CASSTTWVFAGFDYTF
TGTGCCAGCAGCACAACTTGGGTTTTTGCAGGGTTTGACTACACCTTC